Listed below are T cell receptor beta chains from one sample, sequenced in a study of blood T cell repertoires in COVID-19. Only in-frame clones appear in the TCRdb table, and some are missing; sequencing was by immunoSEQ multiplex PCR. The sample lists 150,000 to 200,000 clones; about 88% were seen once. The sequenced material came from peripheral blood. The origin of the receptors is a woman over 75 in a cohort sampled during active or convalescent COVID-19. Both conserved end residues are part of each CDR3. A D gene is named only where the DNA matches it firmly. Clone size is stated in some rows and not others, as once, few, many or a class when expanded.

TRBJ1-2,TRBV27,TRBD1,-,TGTGCCAGCAGTTATGGGGACAGGGTGGGAGGCTACACCTTC,CASSYGDRVGGYTF
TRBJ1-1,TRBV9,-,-,TGTGCCAGCAGCGTGTCAGGGGCAGGGACTGAAGCTTTCTTT,CASSVSGAGTEAFF
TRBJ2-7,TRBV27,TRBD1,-,TGTGCCAGCAGTTTGTCGACATTCGGGGACAGGCAGTACTTC,CASSLSTFGDRQYF
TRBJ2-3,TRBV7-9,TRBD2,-,TGTGCCAGCAGCTTAGGACTAGCGGGAACTAGCACAGATACGCAGTATTTT,CASSLGLAGTSTDTQYF
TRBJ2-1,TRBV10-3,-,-,TGTGCCACTTTTGACACAGGGAAACCCAACAATGAGCAGTTCTTC,CATFDTGKPNNEQFF
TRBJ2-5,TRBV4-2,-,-,TGTGCCAGCAGCCCTACGGGGGCGGGGGTCGAGACCCAGTACTTC,CASSPTGAGVETQYF
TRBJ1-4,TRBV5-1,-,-,TGCGCCAGCAGCTTGGAGCGGCCCGCTAATGAAAAACTGTTTTTT,CASSLERPANEKLFF
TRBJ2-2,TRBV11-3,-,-,TGTGCCAGCAGCGAGGGAGGCCCGAACACCGGGGAGCTGTTTTTT,CASSEGGPNTGELFF
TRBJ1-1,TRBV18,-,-,TGTGCCAGCTCACCGCCTGGAGGGTTCACGACTGAAGCTTTCTTT,CASSPPGGFTTEAFF
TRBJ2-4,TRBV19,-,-,TGTGCCAGTAGTCACGAGTTCGCCAAAAACATTCAGTACTTC,CASSHEFAKNIQYF
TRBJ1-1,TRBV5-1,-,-,TGCGCCAGCAGCTTAACTATGAACACTGAAGCTTTCTTT,CASSLTMNTEAFF
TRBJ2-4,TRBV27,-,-,TGTGCCAGCAGTAAGGCCGGAGGGGCGTGGGCCAAAAACATTCAGTACTTC,CASSKAGGAWAKNIQYF
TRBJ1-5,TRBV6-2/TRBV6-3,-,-,TGTGCCAGCAGTTATGTCGCGACAGTTCGCCGTCAGCCCCAGCATTTT,CASSYVATVRRQPQHF
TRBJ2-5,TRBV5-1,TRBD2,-,TGCGCCAGCAGCTTGGATGGACTAGGCCAAGAGACCCAGTACTTC,CASSLDGLGQETQYF
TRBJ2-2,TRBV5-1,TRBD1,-,TGCGCCAGCAGCTCCGGACAGGCCGGGGAGCTGTTTTTT,CASSSGQAGELFF
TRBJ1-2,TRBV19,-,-,TGTGCCAGTAGTATTAGTGAGGGAGCTGGCGGCTACACCTTC,CASSISEGAGGYTF
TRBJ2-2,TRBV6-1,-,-,TGTGCCAGCAGTGAACTAGAAGGGGATTACACCGGGGAGCTGTTTTTT,CASSELEGDYTGELFF
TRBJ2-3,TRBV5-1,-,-,TGCGCCAGCAGACAGATCCGCACAGATACGCAGTATTTT,CASRQIRTDTQYF
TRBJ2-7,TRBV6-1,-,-,TGTGCCAGCAGTGACGGTTACTCGGGGGGCCGGTACGAGCAGTACTTC,CASSDGYSGGRYEQYF
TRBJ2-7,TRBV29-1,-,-,TGCAGCGTTGATACGGAGTCCCCCTACGAGCAGTACTTC,CSVDTESPYEQYF
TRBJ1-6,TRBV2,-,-,TGTGCCAGCCTGACAGATCCTAATTCACCCCTCCACTTT,CASLTDPNSPLHF
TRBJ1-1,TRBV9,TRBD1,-,TGTGCCAGCAGCGACGGGACAGGGGGCGACACTGAAGCTTTCTTT,CASSDGTGGDTEAFF
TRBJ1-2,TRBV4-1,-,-,TGCGCCAGCAGCCAAGATCGTCGGGGAGGGTTAAACTATGGCTACACCTTC,CASSQDRRGGLNYGYTF
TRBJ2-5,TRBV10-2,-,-,TGCGCCAGCAGTGAGTCCGTGAGCGTTGTTGAGACCCAGTACTTC,CASSESVSVVETQYF
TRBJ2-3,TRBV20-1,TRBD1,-,TGCAGTGCTAGTCTCGGACAGGGCTTCACAGATACGCAGTATTTT,CSASLGQGFTDTQYF
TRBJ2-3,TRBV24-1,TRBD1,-,TGTGCCACCAGTGATCTGACAGGGGGCCACCTCACAGATACGCAGTATTTT,CATSDLTGGHLTDTQYF
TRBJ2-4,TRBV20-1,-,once,TGCAGTGCTAGTGAGTCGGGATTTAGGGAAAACATTCAGTACTTC,CSASESGFRENIQYF
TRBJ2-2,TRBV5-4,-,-,TGTGCCAGCAGCTTACCGGGGAACACCGGGGAGCTGTTTTTT,CASSLPGNTGELFF
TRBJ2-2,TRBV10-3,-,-,TGTGCCATCAGGATCGGGGTTAGCGGGGAGCTGTTTTTT,CAIRIGVSGELFF
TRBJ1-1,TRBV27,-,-,TGTGCCAGCAGTAGCCGAGGCACTGAAGCTTTCTTT,CASSSRGTEAFF
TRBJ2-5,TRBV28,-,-,TGTGCCAGCGCCCTAAGGGGGGGAGAGACCCAGTACTTC,CASALRGGETQYF
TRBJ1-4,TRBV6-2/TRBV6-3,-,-,TGTGCCAGCAGTTACTCCAGAAATGAAAAACTGTTTTTT,CASSYSRNEKLFF
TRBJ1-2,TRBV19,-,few,TGTGCCAGTAGTCCACAGGTGGGGAATGGCTACACCTTC,CASSPQVGNGYTF
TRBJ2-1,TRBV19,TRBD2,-,TGTGCCAGTAGCAATCTAGGGAGGGTATCCTACAATGAGCAGTTCTTC,CASSNLGRVSYNEQFF
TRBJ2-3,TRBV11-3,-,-,TGTGCCAGCAGCCCCGGGAGCACAGATACGCAGTATTTT,CASSPGSTDTQYF